This entry is about one TCR beta chain. This specimen belongs to a study of blood T cell repertoires in COVID-19. Turning to the study itself: Cohort 3 recovery required two negative PCRs, clearance, or symptom resolution.

Clones were sequenced by immunoSEQ multiplex PCR, and TCRdb holds only the in-frame ones, with some missing. The data show roughly 230,000 clones, around 87% seen once. Across over 20 US areas, participants ranged in age from 18 to 89 years. This CDR3 has 13 amino acids. V shed 5 bases, J shed 4 bases, and the junction held 4 bases outside the gene matches. Germline CDR1 is MNHEY and CDR2 is SMNVEV (reference sequence). Sequencing was performed on PBMCs or T cells enriched from blood (not recorded which). This TCR derives from a young man in a cohort exposed to, infected with or recovered from COVID-19 (not recorded which). The V call is TRBV27, the J call TRBJ1-2, with 7 positions matching TRBD1. CDR3 residues: CASSPGQTYGYTF. The CDR3 nucleotides read TGTGCCAGCAGTCCGGGACAGACCTATGGCTACACCTTC.